The 9 T cell receptor beta chains below come from one sample, sequenced in a study of T cell responses to AZD1222 COVID-19 vaccine. This table comes from immunoSEQ multiplex PCR, and its TCRdb copy is limited to in-frame clones, with some not included. The sample shows about 92,000 clones, about 90% of them seen only once. The material sequenced was peripheral blood, taken on day 0 of AZD1222 vaccination. These receptors came from an adult in good health.

The V gene is TRBV6-2 or TRBV6-3, the J gene TRBJ1-3; no clear D. The germline V gene encodes CDR1 MNHEY and CDR2 SVGEGT. The CDR3 runs 13 residues. V was clipped by 2 bases and J by 7 bases, with 9 bases between them. The CDR3 reads CASSYAILNTIYF. The CDR3, as DNA: TGTGCCAGCAGTTACGCCATTCTGAACACCATATATTTT.

The chain recombines TRBV6-6 with TRBJ2-3, with D possibly TRBD2 on 6 matching bases. Trimming stripped 4 bases from V and 7 bases from J, with 18 bases between. Per the germline V gene, CDR1 is MNHNY and CDR2 is SVGAGI (reference sequence). This CDR3 is 15 amino acids long. CDR3 region: CASSSHLGTFYTQYF. In nucleotides, the CDR3 is TGTGCCAGCAGTTCCCACCTCGGGACTTTCTATACGCAGTATTTT.

The chain joins TRBV5-1 to TRBJ1-2; possible D gene TRBD1, 6 bases. Germline assignment: CDR1 SGHRS and CDR2 YFSETQ. Trimming stripped 2 bases from V and 8 bases from J, with 13 bases between. This CDR3 has 13 amino acids. This CDR3 is CASSLGQTGGYTF. The CDR3 region has the DNA TGCGCCAGCAGCTTAGGACAGACGGGGGGCTACACCTTC.

The gene calls are TRBV5-1 and TRBJ2-7, with TRBD2 identical over 7 bases. The CDR3 is 17 amino acids. Trimming took 5 bases from V and 4 from J; bases not matched to a gene: 18. CDR1 is SGHRS, CDR2 YFSETQ, per germline. CDR3 amino acids: CASSIYGGRVGAYEQYF. For the CDR3, the DNA is TGCGCCAGCAGTATCTACGGCGGGAGAGTTGGTGCGTACGAGCAGTACTTC.

The rearrangement uses TRBV7-9 and TRBJ1-5; possible D gene TRBD1, 5 bases. The CDR3 runs 14 residues. V was trimmed by 3 bases and J by 4 bases, leaving 10 bases between them. Germline V gives CDR1 SEHNR, CDR2 FQNEAQ (reference sequence). CDR3 DNA: TGTGCCAGCAGCTTGGGGGAAGGTAATCAGCCCCAGCATTTT. As protein: CASSLGEGNQPQHF.

The chain recombines TRBV25-1 with TRBJ1-2; D gene ambiguous. Germline V CDR1 and CDR2: MGHDK, SYGVNS. V gave up 3 bases and J gave up 4 bases, with 9 bases separating them. CDR3 length: 13 residues. The CDR3 coding sequence is TGTGCCAGCAGTGAGCCTGTGTCCTATGGCTACACCTTC. Protein product: CASSEPVSYGYTF.

The chain uses TRBV5-4 and TRBJ1-2, with D maybe TRBD1 (5 bases). The CDR3 has 14 residues. The germline V gene encodes CDR1 SGHNT and CDR2 YYREEE (reference sequence). With 5 bases removed from V and 4 bases from J, the gap between germline ends came to 15 bases. CDR3 nucleotides: TGTGCCAGCAGGCTCCGGGACTCTCGCTATGGCTACACCTTC. Its protein is CASRLRDSRYGYTF. The full variable domain, completed using reference TRBV5-4 and TRBJ1-2, is ETGVTQSPTHLIKTRGQQVTLRCSSQSGHNTVSWYQQALGQGPQFIFQYYREEENGRGNFPPRFSGLQFPNYSSELNVNALELDDSALYLCASRLRDSRYGYTFGSGTRLTVV.

The chain joins TRBV28 to TRBJ2-3; D might be TRBD1 (7 bases). V lost 4 bases to trimming and J lost 0 bases, with 26 bases between them. CDR1 and CDR2 (germline): MDHEN, SYDVKM. The CDR3 consists of 20 residues. DNA of the CDR3: TGTGCCAGCAGTTACCCCTCGGTGGTTCCCCCAGGGGGGAGCACAGATACGCAGTATTTT. Protein sequence: CASSYPSVVPPGGSTDTQYF. Full variable domain (remainder filled in from reference TRBV28 and TRBJ2-3): DVKVTQSSRYLVKRTGEKVFLECVQDMDHENMFWYRQDPGLGLRLIYFSYDVKMKEKGDIPEGYSVSREKKERFSLILESASTNQTSMYLCASSYPSVVPPGGSTDTQYFGPGTRLTVL.

This chain uses TRBV12-5 with TRBJ2-5; D gene ambiguous. V was shortened by 6 bases and J by 9 bases, with 8 bases between the two germline ends. Germline V CDR1 and CDR2: LGHNT, FRNRAP. The CDR3 loop spans 10 amino acids. Written as DNA, the CDR3 is TGTGCTAGTGGGGATTGGGCCCAGTACTTC. It codes for CASGDWAQYF.